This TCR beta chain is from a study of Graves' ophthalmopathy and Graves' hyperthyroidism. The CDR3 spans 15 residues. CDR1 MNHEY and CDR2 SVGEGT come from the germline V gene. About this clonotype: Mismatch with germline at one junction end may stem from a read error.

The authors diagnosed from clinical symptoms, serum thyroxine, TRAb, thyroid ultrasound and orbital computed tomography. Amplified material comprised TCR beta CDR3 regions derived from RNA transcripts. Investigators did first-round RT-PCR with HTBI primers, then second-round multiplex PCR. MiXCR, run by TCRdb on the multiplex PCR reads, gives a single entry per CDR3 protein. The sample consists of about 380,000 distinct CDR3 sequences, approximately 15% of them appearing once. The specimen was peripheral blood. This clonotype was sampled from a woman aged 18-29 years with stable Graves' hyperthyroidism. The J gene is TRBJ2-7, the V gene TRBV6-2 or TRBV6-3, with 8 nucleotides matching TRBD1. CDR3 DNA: TGTGCCAGCAGCGGACAGGGAGTCCCCTCCTACGGGCAGTACTTC. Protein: CASSGQGVPSYGQYF.